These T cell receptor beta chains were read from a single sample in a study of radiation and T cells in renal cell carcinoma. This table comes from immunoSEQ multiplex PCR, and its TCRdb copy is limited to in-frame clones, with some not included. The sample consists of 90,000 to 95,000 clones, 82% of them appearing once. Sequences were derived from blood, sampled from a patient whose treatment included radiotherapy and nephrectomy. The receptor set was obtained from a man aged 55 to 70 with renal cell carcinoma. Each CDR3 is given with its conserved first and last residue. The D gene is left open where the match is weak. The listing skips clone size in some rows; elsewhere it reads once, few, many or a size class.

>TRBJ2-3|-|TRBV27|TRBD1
TGTGCCAGCAGTCCACGGACAGGGACCTACACAGATACGCAGTATTTT
CASSPRTGTYTDTQYF
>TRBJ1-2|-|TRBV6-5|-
TGTGCCAGCAGTGGGACTCCCTATGGCTACACCTTC
CASSGTPYGYTF
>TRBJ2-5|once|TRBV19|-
TGTGCCAGTAGTATAGGGGGGGCGAAGGAGACCCAGTACTTC
CASSIGGAKETQYF
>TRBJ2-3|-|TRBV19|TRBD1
TGTGCCACTTCGCCCCGGGACAGGGGGTCAGATACGCAGTATTTT
CATSPRDRGSDTQYF
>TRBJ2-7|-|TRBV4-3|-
TGCGCCAGCAGCCAAGACCTCAGGGATGAGCAGTACTTC
CASSQDLRDEQYF
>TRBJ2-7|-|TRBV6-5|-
TGTGCCAGCAGTTACCGAATGGGAGGACTGTACGAGCAGTACTTC
CASSYRMGGLYEQYF
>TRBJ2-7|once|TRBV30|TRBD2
TGTGCCTGGAGTGTAGCGGGAGATACCTACGAGCAGTACTTC
CAWSVAGDTYEQYF
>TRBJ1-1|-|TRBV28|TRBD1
TGTGCCAGCAGTTTATCCCGGACAGGGATGGGCACTGAAGCTTTCTTT
CASSLSRTGMGTEAFF
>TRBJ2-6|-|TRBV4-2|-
TGTGCCAGCAGCCAAGAAGGCTCTGGGGCCAACGTCCTGACTTTC
CASSQEGSGANVLTF
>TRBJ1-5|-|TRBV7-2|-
TGTGCCAGCAGCTTGTCGGCGCGTGGAAGCAATCAGCCCCAGCATTTT
CASSLSARGSNQPQHF
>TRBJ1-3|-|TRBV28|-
TGTGCCAGCAGTTTCCCCCCGGCGGGACTCAGTAACACCATATATTTT
CASSFPPAGLSNTIYF
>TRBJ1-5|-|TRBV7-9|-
TGTGCCAGCGGAACCCAGGGTACGAATCAGCCCCAGCATTTT
CASGTQGTNQPQHF
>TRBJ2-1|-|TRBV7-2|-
TGTGCCAGCCGTTTGGGGGGGGCATATGATGAGCAGTTCTTC
CASRLGGAYDEQFF
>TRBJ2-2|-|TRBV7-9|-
TGTGCCAGCGGTACAGTAAACACCGGGGAGCTGTTTTTT
CASGTVNTGELFF
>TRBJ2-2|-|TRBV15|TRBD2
TGTGCCACCAGCAGGGTTAGCGGGATCAACACCGGGGAGCTGTTTTTT
CATSRVSGINTGELFF
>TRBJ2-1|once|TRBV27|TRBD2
TGTGCCAGCAGTTTCTCTGACCTTAGCGGGAGAGTTTACAATGAGCAGTTCTTC
CASSFSDLSGRVYNEQFF
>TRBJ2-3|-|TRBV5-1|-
TGCGCCAGCAGCATCCTCAGGGGGGCGACCACAGATACGCAGTATTTT
CASSILRGATTDTQYF
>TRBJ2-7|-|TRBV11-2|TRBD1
TGTGCCAGCAGCTCGCTAAACAGGGGGTCCTACGAGCAGTACTTC
CASSSLNRGSYEQYF
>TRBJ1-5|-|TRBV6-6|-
TGTGCCAGCAGCCTCGGACAGACTAGCAATCAGCCCCAGCATTTT
CASSLGQTSNQPQHF
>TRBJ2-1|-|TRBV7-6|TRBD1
TGTGCCAGCAGCTCCTGGACAGGGGGAGGGGATGAGCAGTTCTTC
CASSSWTGGGDEQFF
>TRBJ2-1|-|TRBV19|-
TGTGCCAGTAGTATTTCCGCCAGCTCCTACAATGAGCAGTTCTTC
CASSISASSYNEQFF
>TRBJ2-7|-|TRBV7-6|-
TGTGCCAGCAGCTTACAGGTGGCCTACGAGCAGTACTTC
CASSLQVAYEQYF
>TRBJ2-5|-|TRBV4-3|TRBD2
TGCGCCAGCAGCCAAGGATGGATGGTGGGGCTAGCGGGAGAAGAGACCCAGTACTTC
CASSQGWMVGLAGEETQYF
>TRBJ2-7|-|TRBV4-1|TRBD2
TGCGCCAGCAGCCAAATACTAGCGGGAGGGATAAACTACGAGCAGTACTTC
CASSQILAGGINYEQYF
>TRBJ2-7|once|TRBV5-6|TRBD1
TGTGCCAGCAGCTTGGCGGGACAGGGGCTCTACGAGCAGTACTTC
CASSLAGQGLYEQYF
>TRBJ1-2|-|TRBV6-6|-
TGTGCCAGCATCTCGACAGGCCTCTATGGCTACACCTTC
CASISTGLYGYTF
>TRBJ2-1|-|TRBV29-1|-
TGCAGCGTTGTCTTTTTGACGGGCCCGAGCTCCTACAATGAGCAGTTCTTC
CSVVFLTGPSSYNEQFF
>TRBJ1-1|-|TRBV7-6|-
TGTGCCAGCAGCCCCCGACTACAAGGCACTGAAGCTTTCTTT
CASSPRLQGTEAFF
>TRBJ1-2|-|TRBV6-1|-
TGTGCCAGCAGTGATTGGAGTAACTATGGCTACACCTTC
CASSDWSNYGYTF
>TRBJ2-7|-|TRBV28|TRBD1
TGTGCCAGCAGTTTAACTTTTCGGCGTAGGGGGCTCTACGAGCAGTACTTC
CASSLTFRRRGLYEQYF
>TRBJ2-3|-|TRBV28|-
TGTGCCAGCAGTCCCCTGGGTTTAGGGCGCACAGATACGCAGTATTTT
CASSPLGLGRTDTQYF
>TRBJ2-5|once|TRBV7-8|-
TGTGCCAGCAGCTTAGTTAGGGGGGGGAGAGAGACCCAGTACTTC
CASSLVRGGRETQYF
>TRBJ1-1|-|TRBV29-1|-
TGCAGCGTTGAAGACTCTGGACAGTCCTCAAAAGCTTTCTTT
CSVEDSGQSSKAFF
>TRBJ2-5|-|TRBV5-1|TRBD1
TGCGCCAGCAGCCCGGACAGGGATGCGGAGACCCAGTACTTC
CASSPDRDAETQYF
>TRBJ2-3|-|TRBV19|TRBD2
TGTGCCAGTAGTAGTAGCGGGAGGGGCACAGATACGCAGTATTTT
CASSSSGRGTDTQYF
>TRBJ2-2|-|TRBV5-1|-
TGCGCCAGCAGCTTTCCGTCGCCCCGCGGGGAGCTGTTTTTT
CASSFPSPRGELFF
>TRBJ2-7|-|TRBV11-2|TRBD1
TGTGCCAGCAGGGGGAGGACGGACAGGGCCCACGAGCAGTACTTC
CASRGRTDRAHEQYF
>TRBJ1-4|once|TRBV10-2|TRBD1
TGCGCCAGCAAGGGGATCCGGGACAGTAATGAAAAACTGTTTTTT
CASKGIRDSNEKLFF
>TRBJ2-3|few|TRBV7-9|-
TGTGCCAGCAGCTTAAGGGCAGGGGAAGAGGATACGCAGTATTTT
CASSLRAGEEDTQYF
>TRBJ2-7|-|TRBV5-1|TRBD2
TGCGCCAGCAGCTTCCCCCCTAGCGGAGGATCCTACGAGCAGTACTTC
CASSFPPSGGSYEQYF
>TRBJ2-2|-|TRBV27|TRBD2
TGTGCCAGCAGTTTATGGGGGGGAGAGGTCACCGGGGAGCTGTTTTTT
CASSLWGGEVTGELFF
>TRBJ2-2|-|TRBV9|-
TGTGCCAGCAGTGACACCGGGGAGCTGTTTTTT
CASSDTGELFF
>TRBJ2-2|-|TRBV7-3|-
TGTGCCAGCAGCTCAGACAGTTACACCGGGGAGCTGTTTTTT
CASSSDSYTGELFF